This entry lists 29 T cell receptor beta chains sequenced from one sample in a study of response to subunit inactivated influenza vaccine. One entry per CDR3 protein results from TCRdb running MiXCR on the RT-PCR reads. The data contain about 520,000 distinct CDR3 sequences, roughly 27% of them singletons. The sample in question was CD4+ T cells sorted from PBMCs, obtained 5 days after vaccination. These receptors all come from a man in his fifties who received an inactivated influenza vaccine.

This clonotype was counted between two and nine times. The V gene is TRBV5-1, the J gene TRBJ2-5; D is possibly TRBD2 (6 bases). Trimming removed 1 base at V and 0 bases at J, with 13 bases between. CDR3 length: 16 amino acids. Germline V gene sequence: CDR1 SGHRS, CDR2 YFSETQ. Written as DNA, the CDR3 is TGCGCCAGCAGCTTGTTCAGCGGCGGGGACCAAGAGACCCAGTACTTC. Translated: CASSLFSGGDQETQYF.

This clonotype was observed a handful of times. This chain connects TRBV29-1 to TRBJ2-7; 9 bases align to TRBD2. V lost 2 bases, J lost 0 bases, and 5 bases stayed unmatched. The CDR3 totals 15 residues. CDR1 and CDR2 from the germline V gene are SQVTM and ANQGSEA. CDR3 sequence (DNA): TGCAGCGTTGAATTACGACTAGCGGCCTCCTACGAGCAGTACTTC. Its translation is CSVELRLAASYEQYF.

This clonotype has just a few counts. The CDR3 DNA follows: TGTGCCAGCAGCCATGTAGGAACCTACGAGCAGTACTTC. Translated: CASSHVGTYEQYF. The V call is TRBV3-1, the J call TRBJ2-7; D not certain. The germline V gene has CDR1 LGHDT and CDR2 YNNKEL (reference sequence). The V gene lost 3 bases and the J gene lost 2 bases, with 8 bases spanning the gap. The CDR3 extends over 13 amino acids.

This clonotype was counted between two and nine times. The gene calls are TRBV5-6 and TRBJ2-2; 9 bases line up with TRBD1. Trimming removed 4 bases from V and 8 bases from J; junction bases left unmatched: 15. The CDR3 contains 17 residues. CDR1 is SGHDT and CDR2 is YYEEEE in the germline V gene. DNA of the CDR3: TGTGCCAGCAGCCCCATGACAGGGGGTCGAATTATTGGGGAGCTGTTTTTT. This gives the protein CASSPMTGGRIIGELFF. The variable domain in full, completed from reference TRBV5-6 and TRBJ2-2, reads DAGVTQSPTHLIKTRGQQVTLRCSPKSGHDTVSWYQQALGQGPQFIFQYYEEEERQRGNFPDRFSGHQFPNYSSELNVNALLLGDSALYLCASSPMTGGRIIGELFFGEGSRLTVL.

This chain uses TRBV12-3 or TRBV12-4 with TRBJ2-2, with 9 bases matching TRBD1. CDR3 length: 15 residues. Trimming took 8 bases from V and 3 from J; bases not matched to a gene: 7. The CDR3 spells CASYRGLWYTGELFF. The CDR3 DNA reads TGTGCCAGCTACAGGGGGCTTTGGTACACCGGGGAGCTGTTTTTT.

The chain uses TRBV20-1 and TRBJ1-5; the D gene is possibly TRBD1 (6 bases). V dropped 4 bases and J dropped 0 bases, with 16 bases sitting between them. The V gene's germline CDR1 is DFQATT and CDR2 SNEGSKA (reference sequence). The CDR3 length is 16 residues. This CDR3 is CSATQDRFDSNQPQHF. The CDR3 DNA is TGCAGTGCTACCCAGGACAGATTTGATAGCAATCAGCCCCAGCATTTT.

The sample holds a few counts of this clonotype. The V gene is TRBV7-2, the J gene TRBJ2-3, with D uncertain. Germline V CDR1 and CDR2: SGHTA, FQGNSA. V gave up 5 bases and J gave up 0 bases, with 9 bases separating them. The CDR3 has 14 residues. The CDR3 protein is CASSLKLSTDTQYF. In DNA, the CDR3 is TGTGCCAGCAGCCTGAAGTTGAGCACAGATACGCAGTATTTT.

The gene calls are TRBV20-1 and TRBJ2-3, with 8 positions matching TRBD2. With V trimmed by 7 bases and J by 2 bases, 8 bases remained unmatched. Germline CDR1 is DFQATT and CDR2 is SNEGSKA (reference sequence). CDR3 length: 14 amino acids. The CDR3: CSVPNSGITDTQYF. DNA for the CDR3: TGCAGTGTACCGAATAGCGGGATCACAGATACGCAGTATTTT.

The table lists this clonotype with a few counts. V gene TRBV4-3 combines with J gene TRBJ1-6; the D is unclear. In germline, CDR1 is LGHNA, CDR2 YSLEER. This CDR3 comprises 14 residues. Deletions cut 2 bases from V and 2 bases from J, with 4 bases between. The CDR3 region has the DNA TGCGCCAGCAGCCAATGGCCCTATAATTCACCCCTCCACTTT. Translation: CASSQWPYNSPLHF.

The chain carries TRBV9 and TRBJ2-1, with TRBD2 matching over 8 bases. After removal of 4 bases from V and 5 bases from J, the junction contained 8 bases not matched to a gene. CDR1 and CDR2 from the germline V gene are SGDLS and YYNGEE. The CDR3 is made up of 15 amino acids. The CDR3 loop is CASSWGGRSDNEQFF. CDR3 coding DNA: TGTGCCAGCAGCTGGGGCGGGAGGTCGGACAATGAGCAGTTCTTC.

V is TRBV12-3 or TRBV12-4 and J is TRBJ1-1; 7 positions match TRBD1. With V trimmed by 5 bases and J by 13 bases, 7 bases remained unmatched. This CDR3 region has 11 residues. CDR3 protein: CASSIGQEGFF. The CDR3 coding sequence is TGTGCCAGCAGTATAGGACAGGAGGGTTTCTTT.

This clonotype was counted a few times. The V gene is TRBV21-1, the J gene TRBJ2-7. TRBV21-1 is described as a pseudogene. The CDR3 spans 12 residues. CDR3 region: CASSKVGYEQYF. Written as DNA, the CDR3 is TGTGCCAGCAGCAAAGTCGGATACGAGCAGTACTTC.

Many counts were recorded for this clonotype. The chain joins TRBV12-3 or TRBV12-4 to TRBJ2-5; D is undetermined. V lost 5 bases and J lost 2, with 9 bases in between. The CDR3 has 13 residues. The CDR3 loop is CASSLQPQETQYF. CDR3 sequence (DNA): TGTGCCAGCAGTCTACAGCCACAAGAGACCCAGTACTTC.

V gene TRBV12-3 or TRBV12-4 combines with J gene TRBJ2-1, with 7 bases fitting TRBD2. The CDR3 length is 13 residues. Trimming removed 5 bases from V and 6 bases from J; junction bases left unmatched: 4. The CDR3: CASSRLASNEQFF. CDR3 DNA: TGTGCCAGCAGTAGACTAGCATCCAATGAGCAGTTCTTC.

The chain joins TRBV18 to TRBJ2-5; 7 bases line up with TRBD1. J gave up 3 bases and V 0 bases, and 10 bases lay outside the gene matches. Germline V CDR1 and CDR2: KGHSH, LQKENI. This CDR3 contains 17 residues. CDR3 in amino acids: CASSPPYRTGRKETQYF. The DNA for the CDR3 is TGTGCCAGCTCACCACCGTATCGGACAGGCCGAAAAGAGACCCAGTACTTC.

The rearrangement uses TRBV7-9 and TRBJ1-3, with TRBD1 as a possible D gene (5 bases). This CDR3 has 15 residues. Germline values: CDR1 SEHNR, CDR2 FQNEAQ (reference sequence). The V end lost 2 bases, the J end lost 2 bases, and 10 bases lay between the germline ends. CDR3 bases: TGTGCCAGCAGCTTATGGGACGGACCTGGAAACACCATATATTTT. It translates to CASSLWDGPGNTIYF.

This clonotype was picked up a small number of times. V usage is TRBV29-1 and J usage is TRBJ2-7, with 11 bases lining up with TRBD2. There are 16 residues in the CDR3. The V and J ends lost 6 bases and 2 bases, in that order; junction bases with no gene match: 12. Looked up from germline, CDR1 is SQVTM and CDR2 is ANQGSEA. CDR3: CSVGGLGTSGTYEQYF. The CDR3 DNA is TGCAGCGTCGGGGGCCTCGGGACTAGCGGAACCTACGAGCAGTACTTC.

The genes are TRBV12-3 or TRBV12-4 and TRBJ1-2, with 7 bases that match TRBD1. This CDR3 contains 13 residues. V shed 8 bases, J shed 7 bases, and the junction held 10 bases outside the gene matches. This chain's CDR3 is CASRRDSNFGYTF. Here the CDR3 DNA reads TGTGCCAGCCGCCGGGACAGCAATTTTGGCTACACCTTC.

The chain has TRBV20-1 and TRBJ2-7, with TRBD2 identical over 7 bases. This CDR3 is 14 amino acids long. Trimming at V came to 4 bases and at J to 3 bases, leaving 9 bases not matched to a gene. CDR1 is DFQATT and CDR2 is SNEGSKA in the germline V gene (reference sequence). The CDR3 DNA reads TGCAGTGCTAAGGAGACTAGCAGATACTACGAGCAGTACTTC. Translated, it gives CSAKETSRYYEQYF.

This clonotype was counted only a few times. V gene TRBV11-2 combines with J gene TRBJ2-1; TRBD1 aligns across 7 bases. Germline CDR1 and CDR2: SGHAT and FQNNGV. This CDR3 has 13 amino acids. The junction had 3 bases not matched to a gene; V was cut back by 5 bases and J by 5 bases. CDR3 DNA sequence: TGTGCCAGCAGCCCGGACAGGCACAATGAGCAGTTCTTC. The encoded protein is CASSPDRHNEQFF.

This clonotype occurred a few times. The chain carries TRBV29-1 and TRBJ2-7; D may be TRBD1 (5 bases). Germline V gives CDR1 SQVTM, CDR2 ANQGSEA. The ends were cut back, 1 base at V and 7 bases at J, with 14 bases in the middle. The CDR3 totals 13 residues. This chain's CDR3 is CSVEAQGMGEQYF. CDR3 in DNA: TGCAGCGTTGAAGCGCAGGGAATGGGAGAGCAGTACTTC.

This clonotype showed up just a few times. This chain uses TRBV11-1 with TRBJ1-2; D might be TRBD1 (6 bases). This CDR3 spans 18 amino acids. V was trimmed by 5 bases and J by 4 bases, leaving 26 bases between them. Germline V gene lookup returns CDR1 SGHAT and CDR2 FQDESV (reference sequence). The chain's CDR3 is CASSPGTNLDRVSYGYTF. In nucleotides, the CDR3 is TGTGCCAGCAGCCCCGGGACAAACCTTGATCGAGTGTCCTATGGCTACACCTTC.

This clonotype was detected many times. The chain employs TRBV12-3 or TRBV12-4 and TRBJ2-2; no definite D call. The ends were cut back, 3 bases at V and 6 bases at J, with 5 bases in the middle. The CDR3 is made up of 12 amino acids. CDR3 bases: TGTGCCAGCAGTTTCGGACCCGGGGAGCTGTTTTTT. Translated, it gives CASSFGPGELFF.

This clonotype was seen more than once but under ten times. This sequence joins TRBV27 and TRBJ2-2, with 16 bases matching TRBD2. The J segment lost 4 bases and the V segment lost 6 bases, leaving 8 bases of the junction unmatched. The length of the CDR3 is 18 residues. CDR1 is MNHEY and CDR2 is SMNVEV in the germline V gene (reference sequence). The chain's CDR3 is CASRPPGLAGGLTGELFF. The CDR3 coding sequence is TGTGCCAGCAGACCCCCGGGACTAGCGGGGGGGCTCACCGGGGAGCTGTTTTTT.

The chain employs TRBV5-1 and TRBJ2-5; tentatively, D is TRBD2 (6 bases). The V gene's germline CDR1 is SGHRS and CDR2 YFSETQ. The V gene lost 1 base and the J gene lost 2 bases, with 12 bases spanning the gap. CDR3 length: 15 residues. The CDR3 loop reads CASSLYAGSQETQYF. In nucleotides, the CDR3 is TGCGCCAGCAGCTTGTATGCGGGATCACAAGAGACCCAGTACTTC.

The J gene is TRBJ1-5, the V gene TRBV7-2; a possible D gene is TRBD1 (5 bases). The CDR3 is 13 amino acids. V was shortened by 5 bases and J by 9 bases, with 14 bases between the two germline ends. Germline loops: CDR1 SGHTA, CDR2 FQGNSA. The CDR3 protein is CASSPVGASPQHF. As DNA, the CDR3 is TGTGCCAGCAGCCCCGTTGGGGCCTCGCCCCAGCATTTT. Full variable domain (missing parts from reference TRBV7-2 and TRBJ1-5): GAGVSQSPSNKVTEKGKDVELRCDPISGHTALYWYRQSLGQGLEFLIYFQGNSAPDKSGLPSDRFSAERTGGSVSTLTIQRTQQEDSAVYLCASSPVGASPQHFGDGTRLSIL.

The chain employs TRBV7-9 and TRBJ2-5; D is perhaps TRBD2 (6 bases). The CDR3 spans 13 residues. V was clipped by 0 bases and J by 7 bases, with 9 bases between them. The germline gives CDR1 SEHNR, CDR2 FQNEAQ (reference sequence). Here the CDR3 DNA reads TGTGCCAGCAGCTTAGCTAGGGAGGCGACCCAGTACTTC. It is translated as CASSLAREATQYF.

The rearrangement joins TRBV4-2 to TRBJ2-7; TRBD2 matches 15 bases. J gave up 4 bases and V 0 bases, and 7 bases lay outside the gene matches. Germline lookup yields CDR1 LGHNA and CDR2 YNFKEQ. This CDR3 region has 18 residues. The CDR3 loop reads CASSQDRGLAGGSYEQYF. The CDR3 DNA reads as TGTGCCAGCAGCCAAGATCGGGGACTAGCGGGAGGATCGTACGAGCAGTACTTC.

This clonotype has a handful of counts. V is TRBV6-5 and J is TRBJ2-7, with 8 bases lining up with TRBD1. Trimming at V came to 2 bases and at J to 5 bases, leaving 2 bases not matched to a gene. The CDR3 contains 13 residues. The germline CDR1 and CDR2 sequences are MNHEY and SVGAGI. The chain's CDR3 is CASSYPGGHEQYF. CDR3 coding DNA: TGTGCCAGCAGTTACCCAGGGGGCCACGAGCAGTACTTC.